What follows are 9 T cell receptor beta chains derived from one specimen sequenced in a study of metastatic and nonmetastatic thyroid tumors. Thyroid surgery was performed in patients who had received no treatment beforehand. TCRdb reanalyzed the PCR reads with MiXCR. The sample includes about 40,000 clones, around 17% seen only once; the top ten take approximately 3.9%. The source material was blood. These receptor sequences come from a female donor with papillary thyroid cancer or a benign thyroid nodule (not recorded which). Some clones in this sample may be carry-over from other donors' samples.

This clone showed up many times. V is TRBV5-8 and J is TRBJ2-7, with D possibly being TRBD1 (6 bases). The germline V gene encodes CDR1 SGHTS and CDR2 YDEGEE. CDR3 size: 14 residues. Trimming took off 0 bases at V and 2 bases at J, with 9 bases between the two ends. CDR3 nucleotides: TGTGCCAGCAGCTTGGGTGGGACACCCTACGAGCAGTACTTC. This gives the protein CASSLGGTPYEQYF. The full variable domain, rest sourced from reference TRBV5-8 and TRBJ2-7, is EAGVTQSPTHLIKTRGQQATLRCSPISGHTSVYWYQQALGLGLQFLLWYDEGEERNRGNFPPRFSGRQFPNYSSELNVNALELEDSALYLCASSLGGTPYEQYFGPGTRLTVT.

This clone appeared many times. The gene calls are TRBV5-1 and TRBJ2-7; 10 nucleotides align to TRBD1. CDR3 length: 14 amino acids. Germline V gene sequence: CDR1 SGHRS, CDR2 YFSETQ. With V trimmed by 2 bases and J by 6 bases, 5 bases remained unmatched. CDR3 in DNA: TGCGCCAGCAGCTTTGGGGACAGGGGATTCGAGCAGTACTTC. It translates to CASSFGDRGFEQYF.

The V call is TRBV11-2, the J call TRBJ1-2, with 8 bases identical to TRBD1. V shed 1 base, J shed 6 bases, and the junction held 13 bases outside the gene matches. CDR3 length: 17 residues. From germline, CDR1 is SGHAT and CDR2 FQNNGV. In nucleotides, the CDR3 is TGTGCCAGCAGCTTAGTCTCTGGACAGGGAATGGTGGATGGCTACACCTTC. Translation: CASSLVSGQGMVDGYTF.

In this sample, this clone is medium-sized. Here the CDR3 DNA reads TGTGCCAGCAGTCTGGGACAGTTGGACGAGCAGTACTTC. Translation: CASSLGQLDEQYF. J is TRBJ2-7 and V is TRBV6-1, with TRBD1 matching 7 bases. The length of the CDR3 is 13 residues. Germline CDR1 MNHNS, CDR2 SASEGT. The junction had 6 bases not matched to a gene; V was cut back by 5 bases and J by 5 bases.

This clone was detected ten times or more. The rearrangement links TRBV9 to TRBJ2-3; TRBD2 might be the D (5 bases). With 4 bases removed from V and 6 bases from J, the gap between germline ends came to 18 bases. Germline values: CDR1 SGDLS, CDR2 YYNGEE. This CDR3 has 15 residues. The CDR3 loop is CASSPNGLDRDTQYF. The DNA for the CDR3 is TGTGCCAGCAGCCCCAACGGACTGGACCGCGATACGCAGTATTTT.

This clone was seen repeatedly, ten times or more. CDR3 loop: CASSALRGTSGRGSTDTQYF. In DNA form, the CDR3 reads TGTGCCAGCAGCGCCCTTAGAGGGACTAGCGGGAGAGGGAGCACAGATACGCAGTATTTT. V gene TRBV7-7 combines with J gene TRBJ2-3; 14 bases align to TRBD2. The V segment lost 5 bases and the J segment 0 bases; nucleotides outside the gene matches: 13. The germline V gene has CDR1 SSHAT and CDR2 FNYEAQ (reference sequence). This CDR3 is 20 amino acids long.

This clone was seen many times. The chain has TRBV27 and TRBJ1-1; the D is unclear. V lost 2 bases and J lost 3, with 16 bases in between. Germline-derived CDR1 and CDR2 are MNHEY and SMNVEV (reference sequence). CDR3 length equals 16 residues. The CDR3 region has the DNA TGTGCCAGCAGTTTAGCGTACAGTTTAGGTTACACTGAAGCTTTCTTT. Translating it yields CASSLAYSLGYTEAFF.

The table lists this clone with a few counts. One base away lies a much larger clone, so this may be a sequencing read error. Other DNA sequences within the sample encode an identical CDR3. The V and J genes are TRBV5-1 and TRBJ2-7; D is undetermined. The CDR3 runs 14 residues. Germline values: CDR1 SGHRS, CDR2 YFSETQ. V was pared by 4 bases and J by 0 bases, with 11 bases between. This CDR3 is CASSPPTVSYEQYF. The CDR3 DNA reads as TGCGCCAGCAGCCCTCCTACAGTCTCCTACGAGCAGTACTTC.

This clone was observed a handful of times. The CDR3 protein is CASSLGAGAENIQYF. CDR3 in DNA: TGTGCCAGCAGCTTGGGGGCCGGGGCCGAAAACATTCAGTACTTC. V and J are TRBV5-8 and TRBJ2-4; either TRBD1 or TRBD2 may fit D (5 bases each). CDR1 is SGHTS, CDR2 YDEGEE, per germline. The V end lost 0 bases, the J end lost 5 bases, and 12 bases lay between the germline ends. This CDR3 spans 15 amino acids.